This TCR beta chain was identified during a study of T cell changes during pregnancy in multiple sclerosis. V lost 2 bases, J lost 5 bases, and 13 bases stayed unmatched. The CDR3 covers 17 residues. Germline V gene sequence: CDR1 SGHRS, CDR2 YFSETQ. The assay was immunoSEQ multiplex PCR, and TCRdb's table has in-frame clones only and misses some. Of some 60,000 clones in the sample, around 93% were seen once. The V call is TRBV5-1, the J call TRBJ1-1, with 9 bases matching TRBD1. The sequenced sample was peripheral blood, obtained after pregnancy. This clonotype originated in a female donor with multiple sclerosis, enrolled in a pregnancy study. The CDR3 DNA is TGCGCCAGCAGCTTAACGGGACAGGGTATTCAGGGGACTGAAGCTTTCTTT. Encoded protein: CASSLTGQGIQGTEAFF. Full variable domain (outside the CDR3, taken from reference TRBV5-1 and TRBJ1-1): KAGVTQTPRYLIKTRGQQVTLSCSPISGHRSVSWYQQTPGQGLQFLFEYFSETQRNKGNFPGRFSGRQFSNSRSEMNVSTLELGDSALYLCASSLTGQGIQGTEAFFGQGTRLTVV.